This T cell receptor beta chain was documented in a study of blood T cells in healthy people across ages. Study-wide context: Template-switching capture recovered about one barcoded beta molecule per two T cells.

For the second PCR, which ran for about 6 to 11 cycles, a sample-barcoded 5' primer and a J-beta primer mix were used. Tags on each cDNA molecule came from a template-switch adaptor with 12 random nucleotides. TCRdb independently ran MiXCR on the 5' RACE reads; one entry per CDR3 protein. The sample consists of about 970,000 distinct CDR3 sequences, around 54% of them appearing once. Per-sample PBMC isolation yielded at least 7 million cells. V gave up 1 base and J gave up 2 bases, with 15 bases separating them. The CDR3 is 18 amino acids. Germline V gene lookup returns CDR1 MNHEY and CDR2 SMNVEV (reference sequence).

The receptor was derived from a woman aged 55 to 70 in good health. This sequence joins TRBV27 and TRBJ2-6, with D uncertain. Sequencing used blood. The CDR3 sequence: CASSLFPLGAAGANVLTF. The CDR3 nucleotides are TGTGCCAGCAGTTTATTCCCGTTGGGCGCGGCTGGGGCCAACGTCCTGACTTTC.